One TCR beta chain is described in this entry. Its antigen remains unidentified. No base qualities exist here, and no much larger clone lies one base off it. The cohort consisted of hundreds of healthy bone marrow donors. At the time of sampling, every cohort member was nominally healthy, though immune exposures that went unrecorded were likely present. The donor tested CMV seronegative, placing the donor among the approximately 360 seronegative members of the cohort. A peripheral blood sample was provided by each donor, and peripheral blood mononuclear cells were used for TCR beta sequencing. Genomic DNA was extracted from the blood cell samples with the Qiagen DNeasy Blood Extraction Kit. The CDR3 numbers 14 residues from cysteine through phenylalanine. The only DNA kept is the CDR3, 42 bases in frame from the first base. CDR1 and CDR2 were assigned from the germline V gene as ENHRY and SYGVKD. Trimming takes 8 bases off V and 4 bases off J; junction bases not matched to a gene: 10.

Libraries were built with the immunoSEQ multiplex PCR assay. A mixture of 60 forward primers for TCR Vbeta segments and 13 reverse primers for TCR Jbeta segments was used in the multiplex PCR. A multiplex PCR assay on genomic DNA amplified the CDR3 region of rearranged TCR beta genes. On the Illumina HiSeq System, the amplified TCR beta libraries were sequenced as 87-base-pair reads. The original pipeline was this. A later analysis counted tens of millions of unique TCR beta chains across the 600 to 850 repertoires, and about 10 million of these chains were shared by at least two donors. To remove PCR and sequencing errors, raw reads were error-corrected and collapsed into unique sequences using a nearest-neighbor algorithm that merged closely related sequences. V, D and J gene segments were assigned by aligning CDR3 sequences to IMGT reference sequences. Each retained sequence needed at least a six-nucleotide match to both a V gene segment and a J gene segment. A rearrangement counted as productive if the CDR3 had no stop codons and remained in frame with V and J, and every other rearrangement counted as non-productive. Following IMGT convention, CDR3 was defined as the stretch from the second conserved V-encoded cysteine up to the conserved J-encoded phenylalanine. The earlier analysis of about 530 of the donors excluded any sequence lacking an unambiguous match to a single V gene segment. An earlier analysis of 587 of the donors classified V segments as functional when productive rearrangements were above 56.7% and as segregating when the standard deviation between donors was above 5%. A statistical classification framework was built for diagnosing cytomegalovirus status from the catalog of TCR beta chain sequences. In a later analysis, V and J genes were assigned by comparing TCR nucleotide sequences against IMGT/GENE-DB human TR gene sequences. Using the TCRdist pipeline, a later analysis assigned CDR3 sequences along with most-parsimonious VDJ recombination scenarios. In a later analysis, each TCR beta chain was defined by its CDR3 amino acid sequence together with its V-gene family, and reads without a unique V-gene family were excluded. As a way to deal with suspected cross-contamination and a sequencing artifact, a later analysis dropped 450 to 700 nucleotide sequences that were highly shared and had low generation probability. For each public chain, a later analysis derived a clonal expansion index from normalized ranks of inferred template counts within each repertoire. A later analysis computed generation probabilities with a VDJ recombination model fitted to out-of-frame rearrangements, and checked the results against IGoR. A later analysis scored TCR-TCR, TCR-HLA and TCR-CMV co-occurrence with hypergeometric tests, applying a repertoire-size bias correction to TCR pairs. In a later analysis, false discovery rates were estimated by permuting HLA or CMV assignments 20 times. In a later analysis, co-occurring TCRs were grouped with DBSCAN, and TCRdist sequence similarity was added when clustering was performed within HLA-allele-positive subsets. Co-occurrence clustering excluded repertoires with fewer than 30,000 or more than 120,000 public chains, plus five with anomalous nucleotide sharing. This is the immuneACCESS table as TCRdb keeps it, with only in-frame sequences that have V and J called. A part of the clones is gone; compared with another copy, unresolved V genes explain less than half, and the rest is unexplained. That table furnishes V, J and clone size, whereas the DNA furnished D and trimming. This sample holds around 140,000 clones; about two thirds were observed only once. The top ten constitute 1.5% to 2% of the sample.

This sample was taken from a study of cytomegalovirus exposure and HLA in healthy donors (TCRdb year 2017). For the study in its entirety: An earlier analysis of approximately 590 of the donors reported 276 Gb of sequence data and approximately 110 million unique TCR beta sequences from 150 million to 200 million T cells. A handful of DR-DQ haplotypes were handled as single units for association and clustering because linkage in the cohort was strong. In a later genetic analysis, genome-wide SNP genotypes for about 55% of the roughly 670 donors were used, and that subset was treated as a discovery cohort. In the later analysis, no new phenotypic data were used to find candidate immune exposures; instead, reliance was placed on TCR beta sequences and their occurrence across donors. Of the approximately 400 genotyped donors, roughly 76% were placed in the genetic ancestry cluster associated with self-reported Caucasian donors. Using immunosequencing, the study profiled T cell repertoires from 550 to 750 subjects and related those repertoires to cytomegalovirus serostatus. All discovery cohort repertoires had been generated using a single sequencing platform. Along with the roughly 670-subject first cohort, a separate validation cohort of over 90 different subjects was used. On average, roughly 250,000 unique TCR beta nucleotide sequences were sequenced per donor among 398 genotyped donors of the cohort, with 15% to 20% of those sequences being non-productive. HLA typing included class I and class II loci at four-digit resolution. The study was designed to test whether signatures of past pathogen exposure could be identified by cataloging public T cell receptors. Typing coverage varied by locus: about 629-640 donors for A, B, C, DRB1 and DQB1; approximately 520 for DQA1; about 590 for DPA1; around 450 for DPB1. A later analysis re-analyzed previously published TCR beta repertoires from 500 to 700 donors and added high-resolution HLA genotyping to study TCR occurrence patterns. Roughly 300 gigabases of sequencing data and tens of millions of unique TCR sequences made up an early release that covered approximately 700 HLA-typed donors. Donor age, sex, ethnicity and CMV serostatus were compiled together with the repertoire data. In an earlier analysis of a few hundred of the donors, high-throughput TCR beta sequencing was used to judge whether each TCR beta V gene segment behaved as functional or pseudogenic. High-throughput TCR immunosequencing, statistical association of individual TCRs with disease status, and machine learning were combined to predict cytomegalovirus infection status. Broader findings and caveats from the paper: In the study, approximately 160 TCR beta chains were listed as associated with cytomegalovirus. In a later analysis, HLA-associated TCR beta chains showed more clonal expansion and lower generation probabilities than non-associated chains that were equally common. A further reported finding was that TCR beta sequences accurately predicted the HLA-A and HLA-B alleles for most subjects in the first cohort. Only TCR beta chains were sequenced in this cohort, and the absence of alpha or paired-chain data limited detectable features. Because some donors lacked HLA typing at each locus, the association tests relied only on the typed subset. In a later genetic analysis, fewer N-insertions in productive TCRs were reported among donors in an Asian-associated ancestry cluster than the roughly 640-donor mean. According to a later analysis, parvovirus B19, influenza, CMV and Epstein-Barr virus appeared linked to several top co-occurrence clusters. An association between a missense DCLRE1C variant and V-gene and J-gene trimming of TCR beta chains was found in a later genetic analysis and replicated in an independent cohort. In an earlier analysis of more than 500 of the donors, most TCR beta V segments appeared in productive rearrangements about 87% or about 30% of the time, broadly matching IMGT annotations. Linkage disequilibrium might explain the correlated functional status among segregating V segments, but an unknown experimental factor could not be ruled out. It was suggested by the authors that the approach could potentially be generalized to other disease states and immunological phenotypes. Roughly uniform sequencing depth across donors was assumed in presence/absence analyses, although this assumption may not hold. At a false discovery rate of 0.05, a later analysis linked some 18,000 TCR beta sequences to specific HLA alleles. The classifier was reported to diagnose cytomegalovirus status with high specificity and sensitivity in both the original and validation cohorts. A few of the identified cytomegalovirus-associated TCR beta chains were confirmed in vitro to be specific for cytomegalovirus antigens. The sequencing pipeline was judged likely to have produced a cluster of highly shared sequence variants as a technical artifact. Some IMGT-functional V segments, including TRBV6-2 and TRBV6-3, could not be told apart with the 87-base-pair reads, so those segments were excluded. While some public TCRs were present in many individuals, most TCR sequences turned up only very rarely across donors. When HLA alleles, especially DR and DQ, strongly co-occurred, attributing TCR associations to individual alleles was difficult. Because counts were too low, seventeen rarely observed V segments, including chromosome 9 orphons, were left out of the earlier analysis of over 550 of the donors. According to a later analysis, TCR association rates differed among HLA loci, with DRB1 alleles showing the most associated TCRs and HLA-C alleles showing the fewest. According to a later analysis, most CMV-associated TCR beta chains appeared to be HLA-restricted, and the HLA associations seemed to be driven largely by CMV exposure. For the cohort, immune exposure information was limited to CMV serostatus.

The V gene is TRBV10-3 and the J gene is TRBJ1-2; TRBD1 matches 7 bases in the middle. The sample consisted of PBMCs. The receptor was derived from a woman aged 18 to 35 in good health and CMV-seronegative. The CDR3 corresponds to CAIPSKQGSYGYTF. The nucleotide sequence is TGTGCCATCCCCAGTAAACAGGGGAGCTATGGCTACACCTTC.